These T cell receptor beta chains were read from a single sample in a study of PD-1 blockade in classical Hodgkin lymphoma. Generated by immunoSEQ multiplex PCR, the TCRdb table keeps only in-frame clones and is missing some. The sample has about 44,000 clones; less than 75% are singletons. Sequenced here: peripheral blood mononuclear cells (PBMCs), sampled before the fourth cycle of nivolumab. These receptors were collected from a human donor with classical Hodgkin lymphoma. CDR3s include the opening cysteine and the closing phenylalanine or tryptophan. D genes are given only for firm matches. Some rows have no size entry. The others give once, few or many, or a class for an expanded clone.

TRBJ2-7 | 16 | many | TRBV28 | TRBD1 | TGTGCCAGCAGCACCTTCGGGACAGGAGATTCCTACGAGCAGTACTTC | CASSTFGTGDSYEQYF
TRBJ1-2 | 15 | . | TRBV6-5 | TRBD1 | TGTGCCAGCAGTTACTTGACAGGGGTGGGATATGGCTACACCTTC | CASSYLTGVGYGYTF
TRBJ1-6 | 16 | . | TRBV30 | . | TGTGCCTGGAGTCGTCAGGGAGGATCCTATAATTCACCCCTCCACTTT | CAWSRQGGSYNSPLHF
TRBJ2-7 | 13 | few | TRBV6-5 | . | TGTGCCAGCAGTTACTCCGGAACCCCCGGGCAGTACTTC | CASSYSGTPGQYF
TRBJ2-4 | 14 | . | TRBV7-2 | . | TGTGCCAGCAGCTTAGGGGGGTCCCAGAACATTCAGTACTTC | CASSLGGSQNIQYF
TRBJ2-1 | 16 | few | TRBV11-3 | TRBD2 | TGTGCCAGCAGCTTAGATTTGACTAGCGGGCTCAATGAGCAGTTCTTC | CASSLDLTSGLNEQFF
TRBJ1-2 | 15 | . | TRBV6-6 | TRBD1 | TGTGCCAGCAGGGGGGGACAGGGCAGTAACTATGGCTACACCTTC | CASRGGQGSNYGYTF
TRBJ2-3 | 14 | . | TRBV6-5 | . | TGTGCCAGCAGTTACTCCGACTACACAGATACGCAGTATTTT | CASSYSDYTDTQYF
TRBJ2-7 | 15 | . | TRBV10-3 | TRBD2 | TGTGCCACGGGGGTCACACAGCGGGACGTTATTGAGCAGTACTTC | CATGVTQRDVIEQYF
TRBJ2-6 | 15 | . | TRBV18 | . | TGTGCCAGCTCGCCCGTGATCTCTGGGGCCAACGTCCTGACTTTC | CASSPVISGANVLTF
TRBJ2-7 | 15 | once | TRBV28 | TRBD1 | TGTGCCAGCAGCCCCCCCGGGACAGGGGCCTACGAGCAGTACTTC | CASSPPGTGAYEQYF
TRBJ1-5 | 14 | . | TRBV10-1 | . | TGCGCCAGCAGAGGGCCCTTCGGGAATCAGCCCCAGCATTTT | CASRGPFGNQPQHF
TRBJ1-5 | 15 | . | TRBV7-2 | TRBD1 | TGTGCCAGCAGCCAGACAGGGGTTAGCAATCAGCCCCAGCATTTT | CASSQTGVSNQPQHF
TRBJ2-5 | 11 | medium-sized | TRBV28 | TRBD1 | TGTGCCAGCAGTTGGTGGGGACAGCAGTACTTC | CASSWWGQQYF
TRBJ2-5 | 17 | . | TRBV10-3 | . | TGTGCCATCAGTGAAGACCGGGCCTCAGACAGAGAAGAGACCCAGTACTTC | CAISEDRASDREETQYF
TRBJ2-1 | 15 | . | TRBV19 | TRBD2 | TGTGCCAGTAGTAGAACTAGCGGAGATTACAATGAGCAGTTCTTC | CASSRTSGDYNEQFF
TRBJ2-3 | 15 | few | TRBV4-3 | . | TGCGCCAGCAGCCAAGCCGACCACCCCACAGATACGCAGTATTTT | CASSQADHPTDTQYF
TRBJ2-1 | 15 | . | TRBV27 | TRBD2 | TGTGCCAGCAGTTCCACTAGCGGGAGAGAGAATGAGCAGTTCTTC | CASSSTSGRENEQFF
TRBJ1-5 | 15 | . | TRBV5-8 | . | TGTGCCAGAAGCTTGGCAGGGGCCTTGGGCCAGCCCCAGCATTTT | CARSLAGALGQPQHF
TRBJ1-5 | 11 | . | TRBV6-5 | . | TGTGCCAGCAGTGAATATGAGCCCCAGCATTTT | CASSEYEPQHF
TRBJ1-5 | 19 | . | TRBV19 | . | TGTGCCAGTAGTATGCAAGGGGCGGCCAATATGTATAGCAATCAGCCCCAGCATTTT | CASSMQGAANMYSNQPQHF
TRBJ2-5 | 14 | . | TRBV5-1 | TRBD1 | TGCGCCAGCAGGAGGGGACAGGGTGGGGAGACCCAGTACTTC | CASRRGQGGETQYF
TRBJ2-5 | 15 | . | TRBV6-5 | . | TGTGCCAGCAGTTCCTGGGCGGCGGGGCAAGAGACCCAGTACTTC | CASSSWAAGQETQYF
TRBJ2-1 | 13 | . | TRBV5-1 | . | TGCGCCAGCAGCTTGGCCACTGGGTATGAGCAGTTCTTC | CASSLATGYEQFF
TRBJ2-5 | 15 | . | TRBV5-1 | . | TGCGCCAGCAGCTTGGAGGAGGGGACCCAAGAGACCCAGTACTTC | CASSLEEGTQETQYF
TRBJ1-3 | 13 | . | TRBV5-1 | . | TGCGCCAGCAGCGGGGCCCGAGGAAACACCATATATTTT | CASSGARGNTIYF
TRBJ2-1 | 13 | . | TRBV7-8 | . | TGTGCCAGCAGCGGGGGTACCTACAATGAGCAGTTCTTC | CASSGGTYNEQFF
TRBJ2-1 | 14 | . | TRBV11-3 | TRBD1 | TGTGCCAGCAGCATTAGACAGGGAGACAATGAGCAGTTCTTC | CASSIRQGDNEQFF
TRBJ1-6 | 14 | . | TRBV6-5 | . | TGTGCCAGCACCTTAGGGAGGGATAATTCACCCCTCCACTTT | CASTLGRDNSPLHF
TRBJ2-7 | 14 | few | TRBV18 | TRBD1 | TGTGCCAGCTCACCGGAGACAGGGGGTGACGAGCAGTACTTC | CASSPETGGDEQYF
TRBJ2-1 | 12 | . | TRBV15 | . | TGTGCCACCAGCGCGAGTCGGACTGAGCAGTTCTTC | CATSASRTEQFF
TRBJ2-4 | 14 | few | TRBV19 | . | TGTGCCAGTAGTATAACCGCGGACCAACCGTTTCAGTACTTC | CASSITADQPFQYF
TRBJ2-1 | 11 | once | TRBV6-5 | . | TGTGCCACCCTCCGGGGTGATTTTCAGTTCTTC | CATLRGDFQFF
TRBJ1-6 | 13 | many | TRBV2 | . | TGTGCCAGCAGTGAAACGGGTCCTAGGCCCCTCCACTTT | CASSETGPRPLHF
TRBJ1-5 | 14 | . | TRBV19 | . | TGTGCCAGTAGTGAACAGGGTCGGAATCAGCCCCAGCATTTT | CASSEQGRNQPQHF
TRBJ2-5 | 14 | . | TRBV5-8 | TRBD2 | TGTGCCAGCTCTCCCGGCACGGGGGGAGAGACCCAGTACTTC | CASSPGTGGETQYF
TRBJ2-7 | 18 | . | TRBV28 | TRBD1 | TGTGCCAGCACCCACTACGGACAGGGGGCACTCGGGTCCTACGAGCAGTACTTC | CASTHYGQGALGSYEQYF
TRBJ2-5 | 16 | . | TRBV7-2 | TRBD1 | TGTGCCAGCAGCACCGGACAGGGGGTCCCTTCAGAGACCCAGTACTTC | CASSTGQGVPSETQYF
TRBJ2-5 | 14 | few | TRBV28 | . | TGTGCCAGCAGGGAGACAGGTACACAAGAGACCCAGTACTTC | CASRETGTQETQYF
TRBJ2-5 | 14 | . | TRBV28 | TRBD1 | TGTGCCAGCAGTTTCCGGACAGGGGAAGAGACCCAGTACTTC | CASSFRTGEETQYF
TRBJ2-3 | 16 | . | TRBV9 | TRBD2 | TGTGCCAGCAGCCTGAGGGCGGCTAGCGGGGGAGATACGCAGTATTTT | CASSLRAASGGDTQYF
TRBJ2-3 | 13 | . | TRBV7-3 | . | TGTGCCAGCAGCTCTCGGCCCCGCGGTGTGCAGTATTTT | CASSSRPRGVQYF
TRBJ2-7 | 16 | many | TRBV28 | TRBD1 | TGTGCCAGCAGTTCCCTTCACGGGACAGGGGGCGAGGAGCAGTACTTC | CASSSLHGTGGEEQYF
TRBJ2-2 | 13 | . | TRBV9 | . | TGTGCCAGCAGCGTAGTTTACACCGGGGAGCTGTTTTTT | CASSVVYTGELFF
TRBJ2-4 | 13 | . | TRBV5-5 | TRBD1 | TGTGCCAGCAGTTCCGGGACAGGGTACATTCAGTACTTC | CASSSGTGYIQYF
TRBJ2-5 | 13 | . | TRBV7-7 | . | TGTGCCAGCAGCCTTAGGAACCAAGAGACCCAGTACTTC | CASSLRNQETQYF
TRBJ2-3 | 16 | . | TRBV5-1 | . | TGCGCCAGCAGCATCCCGGAGGGGGTGAGGACAGATACGCAGTATTTT | CASSIPEGVRTDTQYF
TRBJ2-5 | 13 | . | TRBV14 | TRBD1 | TGTGCCAGCAGCCAAGACAGGGGGGAGACCCAGTACTTC | CASSQDRGETQYF
TRBJ2-2 | 16 | . | TRBV25-1 | . | TGTGCCAGCAGTGAATACCTGGGGGGGCCGGCCGGGGAGCTGTTTTTT | CASSEYLGGPAGELFF
TRBJ2-7 | 11 | . | TRBV10-3 | . | TGTGCCATCAGTGACTCCTACGAGCAGTACTTC | CAISDSYEQYF
TRBJ2-7 | 12 | . | TRBV28 | . | TGTGCCAGCAGGCAACAGGGTTACGAGCAGTACTTC | CASRQQGYEQYF
TRBJ2-1 | 14 | . | TRBV30 | . | TGTGCTACCAACCGGGCCAGCCCCTACAATGAGCAGTTCTTC | CATNRASPYNEQFF
TRBJ1-2 | 12 | . | TRBV6-5 | . | TGTGCCAGCAGTTACTCGGGGCAGGCCCTCTCCTTC | CASSYSGQALSF
TRBJ2-7 | 14 | . | TRBV28 | . | TGTGCCAGCAGTCAACGGGGGAGCTCCTACGAGCAGTACTTC | CASSQRGSSYEQYF
TRBJ2-3 | 15 | . | TRBV2 | . | TGTGCCAGCAGTCCCCCGATAAACTTAAGAGATACGCAGTATTTT | CASSPPINLRDTQYF